The 26 T cell receptor beta chains listed next were all sequenced from one sample in a study of sequential checkpoint blockade in melanoma. Libraries were prepared by immunoSEQ multiplex PCR; TCRdb keeps only in-frame clonotypes and omits some of them. Of about 12,000 clones in the sample, roughly 25% are singletons; the top ten hold about 21%. The sample's treatment: randomized to nivolumab then ipilimumab (arm A) or the reverse (arm B). The specimen was tumor tissue (inferred from file names), collected from a patient given nivolumab and ipilimumab in sequence. Receptors were obtained from a human donor with melanoma.

This clone was counted a few times. V usage is TRBV15 and J usage is TRBJ2-4, with D possibly called TRBD1 or TRBD2 (5 bases each). V lost 5 bases to trimming and J lost 6 bases, with 20 bases between them. Germline assignment: CDR1 LNHNV and CDR2 YYDKDF (reference sequence). This CDR3 is 16 amino acids long. The CDR3 DNA reads as TGTGCCACCAGCGTTCAAACTCCGGGACCTACAAACATTCAGTACTTC. It codes for CATSVQTPGPTNIQYF.

This clone was seen a few times. V and J are TRBV27 and TRBJ2-2, with D perhaps matching TRBD1 (6 bases). Germline V gene data show CDR1 as MNHEY and CDR2 as SMNVEV (reference sequence). Trimming cost V 1 base and J 1 base, with 16 bases left between them. This CDR3 has 18 residues. The CDR3 region is CASSLLEVGTQNTGELFF. In DNA form, the CDR3 reads TGTGCCAGCAGTTTATTGGAGGTCGGGACACAGAACACCGGGGAGCTGTTTTTT.

Only a few counts were recorded for this clone. V gene TRBV14 combines with J gene TRBJ2-7, with D tentatively TRBD2 (6 bases). The V and J ends lost 1 base and 7 bases respectively, with 11 bases between them. The germline V gene encodes CDR1 SGHDN and CDR2 FVKESK. The CDR3 loop spans 13 amino acids. CDR3 region: CASSQVFGGEQYF. CDR3 DNA: TGTGCCAGCAGCCAAGTCTTCGGGGGTGAGCAGTACTTC.

This clone was seen ten or more times. The CDR3 DNA follows: TGTGCCATCAGTGAGCCAACAAACAGGGGGCGCGTAAATGGCTACACCTTC. This codes for CAISEPTNRGRVNGYTF. V usage is TRBV10-3 and J usage is TRBJ1-2, with 9 bases that match TRBD1. The V gene's germline CDR1 is ENHRY and CDR2 SYGVKD. CDR3 size: 17 residues. Trimming cost V 2 bases and J 6 bases; bases outside gene matches: 13.

Here the CDR3 DNA reads TGTGCCAGCAGTGATGGTCTCTCCTTAGAAAGTCGGCAGTATTTT. It yields the protein CASSDGLSLESRQYF. The chain has TRBV9 and TRBJ2-3, with D unclear. Trimming shortened V by 5 bases and J by 11 bases, and 24 bases separated the two germline ends. The CDR3 contains 15 residues. Germline-derived CDR1 and CDR2 are SGDLS and YYNGEE.

This clone occurred a few times. The chain links TRBV7-7 to TRBJ1-3; D call uncertain. Germline V lookup: CDR1 SSHAT, CDR2 FNYEAQ (reference sequence). This CDR3 comprises 14 residues. V was cut by 4 bases and J by 2 bases, with 9 bases left in between. The CDR3 DNA reads TGTGCCAGCAGCTCGGAGGGTGCTGGAAACACCATATATTTT. It is translated as CASSSEGAGNTIYF.

The rearrangement uses TRBV5-1 and TRBJ2-1, with D perhaps TRBD2 (5 bases). The CDR3 covers 14 residues. V was cut by 1 base and J by 8 bases, with 13 bases left in between. The germline gives CDR1 SGHRS, CDR2 YFSETQ. CDR3 amino acids: CASSLRGSPDEQFF. In DNA form, the CDR3 reads TGCGCCAGCAGCTTGCGGGGTAGTCCCGATGAGCAGTTCTTC.

This clone was seen only a few times. V usage is TRBV2 and J usage is TRBJ1-4, with 8 bases matching TRBD1. CDR1 and CDR2 (germline): SNHLY, FYNNEI. The CDR3 covers 18 residues. Trimming removed 6 bases from V and 0 bases from J; junction bases left unmatched: 12. CDR3 in DNA: TGTGCCAGCAGCCCTGTTCGGGGACAGGAACCAACTAATGAAAAACTGTTTTTT. Translated, it gives CASSPVRGQEPTNEKLFF.

This chain links TRBV28 with TRBJ1-1; D remains unclear. CDR1 is MDHEN and CDR2 is SYDVKM in the germline V gene. The CDR3 covers 14 residues. Trimming left V 2 bases short and J 1 base short, with 8 bases between. CDR3 bases: TGTGCCAGCAGTTTAGGCCCCCCGAACACTGAAGCTTTCTTT. It yields the protein CASSLGPPNTEAFF.

This clone was recorded a few times. The chain couples TRBV29-1 to TRBJ2-3, with D hard to call. V lost 5 bases to trimming and J lost 2 bases, with 17 bases between them. Germline V lookup: CDR1 SQVTM, CDR2 ANQGSEA. The length of the CDR3 is 15 residues. The CDR3 region has the DNA TGCAGCGTTCCCGAACGGGCAGGAAACACAGATACGCAGTATTTT. Its translation is CSVPERAGNTDTQYF.

This clone was seen a few times. The rearrangement links TRBV6-7 to TRBJ2-7; 9 bases map to TRBD1. TRBV6-7 is placed among ORFs of uncertain function. This CDR3 has 14 residues. J was trimmed by 3 bases and V by 9 bases; bases with no gene match: 9. The CDR3 DNA reads as TGTGCCAGTTCCTGGCGGACAGGGGACTACGAGCAGTACTTC. Translating gives CASSWRTGDYEQYF.

This clone was found a few times. Here the CDR3 reads CASVNSGTLGEKLFF. The CDR3 coding sequence is TGTGCCAGCGTAAACTCCGGGACATTGGGTGAAAAACTGTTTTTT. The chain carries TRBV11-3 and TRBJ1-4; weak D call: TRBD1 (6 bases). This CDR3 has 15 amino acids. Germline V gene data show CDR1 as SGHNT and CDR2 as YENEEA. V was cut by 8 bases and J by 7 bases, with 20 bases left in between.

Only a few counts were recorded for this clone. V gene TRBV28 combines with J gene TRBJ1-2; 8 bases align to TRBD1. This CDR3 has 13 amino acids. CDR1 MDHEN and CDR2 SYDVKM come from the germline V gene. V was pared by 3 bases and J by 8 bases, with 5 bases of the junction left unmatched. The CDR3 loop reads CASSFVDRDGYTF. CDR3 nucleotide sequence: TGTGCCAGCAGTTTTGTGGACAGGGACGGCTACACCTTC.

The rearrangement links TRBV6-1 to TRBJ2-7; D possibly uses TRBD1 or TRBD2 (6 bases each). Trimming shortened V by 1 base and J by 2 bases, and 12 bases separated the two germline ends. The length of the CDR3 is 15 residues. CDR1 is MNHNS and CDR2 is SASEGT in the germline V gene. As DNA, the CDR3 is TGTGCCAGCAGTGAAGAAGGGGGGCTTACCTACGAGCAGTACTTC. Residues: CASSEEGGLTYEQYF.

V and J are TRBV10-3 and TRBJ1-1; perhaps TRBD1 as D (6 bases). The CDR3 runs 15 residues. Per germline, CDR1 ENHRY and CDR2 SYGVKD. V was trimmed by 0 bases and J by 4 bases, leaving 12 bases between them. The CDR3 loop is CAISESGGPGTEAFF. CDR3 bases: TGTGCCATCAGTGAGTCGGGGGGGCCGGGCACTGAAGCTTTCTTT.

This clone was picked up a small number of times. The chain is built from TRBV14 and TRBJ1-1, with TRBD1 as a possible D gene (6 bases). V lost 4 bases, J lost 1 base, and 13 bases lay in between. This CDR3 is 15 amino acids long. CDR1 is SGHDN, CDR2 FVKESK, per germline. This CDR3 reads CASSPNGGANTEAFF. CDR3 coding DNA: TGTGCCAGCAGCCCAAACGGGGGGGCGAACACTGAAGCTTTCTTT.

This chain uses TRBV7-6 with TRBJ2-1; D is perhaps TRBD2 (5 bases). V was cut by 3 bases and J by 8 bases, with 14 bases left in between. CDR3 length: 14 residues. The V gene's germline CDR1 is SGHVS and CDR2 FNYEAQ. The CDR3 nucleotides read TGTGCCAGCAGCTTGACTACGCTGTTGCATGAGCAGTTCTTC. The encoded protein is CASSLTTLLHEQFF.

This clone was counted at least ten times. This chain connects TRBV12-1 to TRBJ2-7; TRBD2 is the table's D call, not checked against the DNA. TRBV12-1 is termed a pseudogene. CDR3 length: 13 amino acids. This CDR3 is CASSSAPRCEQYV. CDR3 coding DNA: TGTGCCAGCAGCTCGGCGCCGCGGTGCGAGCAGTACGTC.

The gene calls are TRBV10-2 and TRBJ1-1; TRBD1 is a possible D gene (6 bases). The CDR3 has 12 amino acids. V lost 10 bases, J lost 7 bases, and 16 bases lay in between. Germline lookup yields CDR1 WSHSY and CDR2 SAAADI. Here the CDR3 reads CAIEGGTGEAFF. CDR3 DNA sequence: TGCGCCATCGAGGGGGGGACCGGTGAAGCTTTCTTT.

The chain carries TRBV28 and TRBJ2-7; either TRBD1 or TRBD2 may fit D (5 bases each). V was pared by 4 bases and J by 7 bases, with 14 bases between. This CDR3 spans 13 amino acids. Germline V CDR1 and CDR2: MDHEN, SYDVKM. The CDR3 DNA is TGTGCCAGCAGTTATGATATTGGGACGGAGCAGTACGTC. This codes for CASSYDIGTEQYV.

The rearrangement links TRBV29-1 to TRBJ2-7, with unresolved D. Per germline, CDR1 SQVTM and CDR2 ANQGSEA. Trimming shortened V by 4 bases and J by 2 bases, and 18 bases separated the two germline ends. This CDR3 spans 15 amino acids. In DNA, the CDR3 is TGCAGCGTTGTGTTGCTCCTCTTCCTGACCTACGAGCAGTACGTC. Its protein product is CSVVLLLFLTYEQYV.

The gene calls are TRBV28 and TRBJ1-1, with a tentative D call TRBD1 (6 bases). Germline CDR1 MDHEN, CDR2 SYDVKM. This CDR3 comprises 12 residues. V lost 8 bases and J 3 bases, leaving 10 bases between the germline ends. CDR3 region: CASQTGYTEAFF. DNA of the CDR3: TGTGCCAGCCAAACAGGGTACACTGAAGCTTTCTTT.

The chain joins TRBV1 to TRBJ2-7; the DNA was not compared with TRBD1, the D call given in the table. TRBV1 is marked as a pseudogene. CDR3 length: 20 amino acids. CDR3 in DNA: TGCACCTCTTCCGACAGGGGGCTTGAGGCTAATACACCTCAGCCCTACGAGCAGTACGTC. Amino acids: CTSSDRGLEANTPQPYEQYV.

This chain uses TRBV5-1 with TRBJ2-3, with D hard to call. Germline CDR1 and CDR2: SGHRS and YFSETQ. The CDR3 is made up of 15 amino acids. V was cut by 4 bases and J by 4 bases, with 16 bases left in between. Written as DNA, the CDR3 is TGCGCCAGCAGCGTAAAGGCCCTAGAAGCAGATACGCAGTATTTT. Translation gives CASSVKALEADTQYF.

The chain carries TRBV19 and TRBJ2-1, with D possibly TRBD2 on 5 matching bases. Germline V gene lookup returns CDR1 LNHDA and CDR2 SQIVND (reference sequence). Trimming cost V 8 bases and J 5 bases, with 16 bases left between them. The CDR3 is made up of 14 amino acids. In nucleotides, the CDR3 is TGTGCCAGTCGGCTACTAGGTACTGACAATGAGCAGTTCTTC. This encodes CASRLLGTDNEQFF. Using reference TRBV19 and TRBJ2-1 for the parts outside the CDR3, the full variable domain is DGGITQSPKYLFRKEGQNVTLSCEQNLNHDAMYWYRQDPGQGLRLIYYSQIVNDFQKGDIAEGYSVSREKKESFPLTVTSAQKNPTAFYLCASRLLGTDNEQFFGPGTRLTVL.

The genes are TRBV18 and TRBJ1-1, with 7 nucleotides matching TRBD1. V was pared by 2 bases and J by 6 bases, with 15 bases of the junction left unmatched. The length of the CDR3 is 17 residues. Germline V lookup: CDR1 KGHSH, CDR2 LQKENI. CDR3 nucleotides: TGTGCCAGCTCACCATCGCGAGGGGGCTCTAAACCGGCTGAAGCTTTCTTT. Its translation is CASSPSRGGSKPAEAFF.